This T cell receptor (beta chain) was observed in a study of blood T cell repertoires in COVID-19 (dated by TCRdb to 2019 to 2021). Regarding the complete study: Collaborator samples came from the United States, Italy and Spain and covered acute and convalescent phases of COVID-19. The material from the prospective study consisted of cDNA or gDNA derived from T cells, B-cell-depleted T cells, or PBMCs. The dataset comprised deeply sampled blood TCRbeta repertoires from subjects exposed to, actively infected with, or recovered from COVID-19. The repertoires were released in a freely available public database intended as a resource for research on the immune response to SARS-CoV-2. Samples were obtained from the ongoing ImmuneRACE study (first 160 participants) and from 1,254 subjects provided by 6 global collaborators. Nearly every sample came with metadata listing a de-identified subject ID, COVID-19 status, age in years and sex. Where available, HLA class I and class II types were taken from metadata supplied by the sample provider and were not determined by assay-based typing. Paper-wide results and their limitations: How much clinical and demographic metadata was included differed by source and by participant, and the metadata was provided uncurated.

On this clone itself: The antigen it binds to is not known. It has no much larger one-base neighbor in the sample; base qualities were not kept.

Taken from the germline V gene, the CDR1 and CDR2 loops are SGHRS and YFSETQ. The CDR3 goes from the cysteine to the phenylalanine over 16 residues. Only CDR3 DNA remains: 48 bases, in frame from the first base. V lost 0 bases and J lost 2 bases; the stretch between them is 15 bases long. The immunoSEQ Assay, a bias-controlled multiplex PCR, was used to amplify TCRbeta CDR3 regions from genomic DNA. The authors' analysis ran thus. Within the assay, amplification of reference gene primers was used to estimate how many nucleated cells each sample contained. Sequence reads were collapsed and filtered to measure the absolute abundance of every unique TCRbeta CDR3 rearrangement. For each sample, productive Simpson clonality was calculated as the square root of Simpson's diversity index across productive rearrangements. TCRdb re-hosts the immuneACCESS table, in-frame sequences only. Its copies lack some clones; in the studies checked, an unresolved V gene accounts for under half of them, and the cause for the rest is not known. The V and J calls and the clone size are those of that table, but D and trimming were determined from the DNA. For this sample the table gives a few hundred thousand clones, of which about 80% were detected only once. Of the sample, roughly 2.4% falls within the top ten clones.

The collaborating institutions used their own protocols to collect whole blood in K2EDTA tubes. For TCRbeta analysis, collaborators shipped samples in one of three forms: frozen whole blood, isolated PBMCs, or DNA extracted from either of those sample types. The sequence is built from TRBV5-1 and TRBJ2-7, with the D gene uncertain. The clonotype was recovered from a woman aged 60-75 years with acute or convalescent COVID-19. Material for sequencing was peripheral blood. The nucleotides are TGCGCCAGCAGCTTGGGGGCCAGCAGTTTTACCTACGAGCAGTACTTC. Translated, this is CASSLGASSFTYEQYF. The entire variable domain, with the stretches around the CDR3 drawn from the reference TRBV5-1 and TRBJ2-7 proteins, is KAGVTQTPRYLIKTRGQQVTLSCSPISGHRSVSWYQQTPGQGLQFLFEYFSETQRNKGNFPGRFSGRQFSNSRSEMNVSTLELGDSALYLCASSLGASSFTYEQYFGPGTRLTVT.